These 31 T cell receptor beta chains came from one sample sequenced in a study of cytomegalovirus exposure and HLA in healthy donors. PCR amplification relied on 60 Vbeta primers (plus 13 Jbeta primers). Profiled with immunoSEQ multiplex PCR; TCRdb holds only in-frame clones, not every one. The data show roughly 140,000 clones, approximately 73% seen once. Sequenced sample: PBMCs. All receptors come from a human donor in good health.

The V call is TRBV2, the J call TRBJ2-7, with D perhaps matching TRBD2 (5 bases). This CDR3 has 13 residues. CDR1 SNHLY and CDR2 FYNNEI come from the germline V gene. Trimming removed 7 bases from V and 2 bases from J, with 12 bases in between. The CDR3 sequence is CASTGSRAYEQYF. CDR3 coding DNA: TGTGCCAGCACTGGGAGTCGGGCCTACGAGCAGTACTTC.

The chain carries TRBV19 and TRBJ1-1, with a weak D call TRBD1 (6 bases). The CDR3 is 16 amino acids. Germline V CDR1 and CDR2: LNHDA, SQIVND (reference sequence). V dropped 6 bases and J dropped 0 bases, with 17 bases sitting between them. CDR3 sequence reads: CASRVKGHFLNTEAFF. Here the CDR3 DNA reads TGTGCCAGTAGGGTGAAGGGACACTTCCTGAACACTGAAGCTTTCTTT. Full variable domain (missing parts from reference TRBV19 and TRBJ1-1): DGGITQSPKYLFRKEGQNVTLSCEQNLNHDAMYWYRQDPGQGLRLIYYSQIVNDFQKGDIAEGYSVSREKKESFPLTVTSAQKNPTAFYLCASRVKGHFLNTEAFFGQGTRLTVV.

The CDR3: CASSDGGTSGGNEQFF. CDR3 sequence (DNA): TGTGCCAGCAGTGATGGGGGGACTAGCGGGGGGAATGAGCAGTTCTTC. The chain links TRBV6-1 to TRBJ2-1, with 15 bases matching TRBD2. The CDR3 consists of 16 residues. Germline V gene sequence: CDR1 MNHNS, CDR2 SASEGT. V lost 3 bases and J lost 7; bases outside the gene matches: 4.

The DNA for the CDR3 is TGTGCCAGCAGCCCAATGACAGGGGTGCATGGCTACACCTTC. Its translation is CASSPMTGVHGYTF. The chain uses TRBV5-6 and TRBJ1-2, with 8 bases matching TRBD1. Germline V lookup: CDR1 SGHDT, CDR2 YYEEEE. The CDR3 is made up of 14 amino acids. The V gene end was trimmed by 4 bases and the J gene end by 6 bases; junction bases not matched to a gene: 8.

A note on this clone: Other DNA sequences in this sample translate to the same CDR3. This chain joins TRBV30 and TRBJ1-2, with TRBD1 matching 9 bases. CDR1 is GTSNPN, CDR2 SVGIG, per germline (reference sequence). The CDR3 contains 13 residues. Trimming removed 0 bases from V and 4 bases from J; junction bases left unmatched: 0. The CDR3 region is CAWSVQGAYGYTF. In DNA, the CDR3 is TGTGCCTGGAGTGTACAGGGGGCCTATGGCTACACCTTC. The complete variable domain, with remaining parts taken from reference TRBV30 and TRBJ1-2, reads SQTIHQWPATLVQPVGSPLSLECTVEGTSNPNLYWYRQAAGRGLQLLFYSVGIGQISSEVPQNLSASRPQDRQFILSSKKLLLSDSGFYLCAWSVQGAYGYTFGSGTRLTVV.

The V gene is TRBV10-3, the J gene TRBJ2-7; TRBD2 agrees at 7 bases. The CDR3 sequence is 15 residues long. Unmatched junction bases numbered 9, after V lost 2 bases and J lost 5 bases. Germline V gene lookup returns CDR1 ENHRY and CDR2 SYGVKD. Written as DNA, the CDR3 is TGTGCCATCAGTGAGCGGGTTAGCGGGCCCCACGAGCAGTACTTC. Protein product: CAISERVSGPHEQYF.

This clone has just a few counts. The genes are TRBV6-5 and TRBJ1-5; TRBD1 matches 8 bases. This CDR3 comprises 13 residues. V was clipped by 8 bases and J by 7 bases; unmatched bases: 7. The V gene's germline CDR1 is MNHEY and CDR2 SVGAGI. This CDR3 is CASSTGGKQPQHF. As DNA, the CDR3 is TGTGCCAGCTCCACAGGGGGTAAACAGCCCCAGCATTTT.

The chain joins TRBV2 to TRBJ2-3, with D tentatively TRBD2 (6 bases). CDR1 is SNHLY, CDR2 FYNNEI, per germline. The CDR3 totals 15 residues. Trimming cost V 6 bases and J 1 base, with 14 bases left between them. The CDR3 DNA is TGTGCCAGCAGGTCAGACGGGGGAGGCACAGATACGCAGTATTTT. Protein sequence: CASRSDGGGTDTQYF.

This clone turned up a few times. This chain links TRBV6-1 with TRBJ1-5; 8 bases agree with TRBD1. Germline-derived CDR1 and CDR2 are MNHNS and SASEGT. The CDR3 totals 15 residues. With V trimmed by 5 bases and J by 2 bases, 5 bases remained unmatched. The CDR3 region is CASSMDRVGNQPQHF. The CDR3 DNA is TGTGCCAGCAGTATGGACAGGGTCGGCAATCAGCCCCAGCATTTT.

The chain employs TRBV5-4 and TRBJ2-7, with a tentative D call TRBD1 (5 bases). The V end was cut by 5 bases, the J end by 0 bases, with 9 bases between. Per germline, CDR1 SGHNT and CDR2 YYREEE (reference sequence). The CDR3 covers 13 residues. The CDR3 here is CASRTTDSYEQYF. The DNA of the CDR3 is TGTGCCAGCAGAACGACAGACTCCTACGAGCAGTACTTC.

Here the CDR3 reads CASSYSIQRKYNEQFF. The CDR3 DNA reads TGTGCCAGCAGTTACTCGATTCAGCGGAAGTACAATGAGCAGTTCTTC. V usage is TRBV6-6 and J usage is TRBJ2-1, with TRBD2 as a possible D gene (5 bases). The V and J ends lost 0 bases and 4 bases respectively, with 13 bases between them. CDR1 is MNHNY, CDR2 SVGAGI, per germline (reference sequence). The CDR3 extends over 16 amino acids.

The rearrangement joins TRBV11-2 to TRBJ2-7; the D gene is possibly TRBD1 (5 bases). The germline V gene encodes CDR1 SGHAT and CDR2 FQNNGV. V lost 2 bases and J 7 bases, leaving 6 bases between the germline ends. The CDR3 spans 11 residues. The CDR3 sequence is CASSLQGEQYF. As DNA, the CDR3 is TGTGCCAGCAGCTTACAGGGTGAGCAGTACTTC.

This clone occurred a few times. The chain is built from TRBV19 and TRBJ1-5, with 9 bases lining up with TRBD1. The CDR3 contains 14 residues. Trimming took 6 bases from V and 6 from J; bases not matched to a gene: 6. Germline V gene data show CDR1 as LNHDA and CDR2 as SQIVND (reference sequence). The CDR3 spells CASRMGQGSQPQHF. In DNA, the CDR3 is TGTGCCAGTAGGATGGGACAGGGAAGTCAGCCCCAGCATTTT. Full variable domain (missing parts from reference TRBV19 and TRBJ1-5): DGGITQSPKYLFRKEGQNVTLSCEQNLNHDAMYWYRQDPGQGLRLIYYSQIVNDFQKGDIAEGYSVSREKKESFPLTVTSAQKNPTAFYLCASRMGQGSQPQHFGDGTRLSIL.

The chain recombines TRBV28 with TRBJ1-2; 11 bases are shared with TRBD1. This CDR3 is 15 amino acids long. V was clipped by 2 bases and J by 8 bases; unmatched bases: 7. From germline, CDR1 is MDHEN and CDR2 SYDVKM. CDR3 nucleotide sequence: TGTGCCAGCAGTTTAGTTGGACAGGGGGCGCGAGGCTACACCTTC. It yields the protein CASSLVGQGARGYTF.

CDR3 in amino acids: CASSLDSGNTIYF. The CDR3, as DNA: TGTGCCAGCAGCTTGGACAGTGGAAACACCATATATTTT. The chain is built from TRBV5-4 and TRBJ1-3; no clear D. CDR3 size: 13 residues. The V end was cut by 0 bases, the J end by 3 bases, with 4 bases between. Per germline, CDR1 SGHNT and CDR2 YYREEE (reference sequence).

The V and J genes are TRBV5-6 and TRBJ2-7; D may be TRBD2 (6 bases). This CDR3 is built from 13 residues. Germline V gene data show CDR1 as SGHDT and CDR2 as YYEEEE. The V gene lost 2 bases and the J gene lost 6 bases, with 12 bases spanning the gap. CDR3 DNA: TGTGCCAGCAGCTTAGTCGGGGGTTTCGAGCAGTACTTC. It encodes CASSLVGGFEQYF.

A single count supports this clone. CDR3 amino acids: CASSLPGGAGYTF. CDR3 DNA sequence: TGTGCCAGCAGCTTACCAGGGGGCGCAGGCTACACCTTC. V usage is TRBV7-8 and J usage is TRBJ1-2; 8 bases match TRBD1. With V trimmed by 2 bases and J by 8 bases, 4 bases remained unmatched. The CDR3 is made up of 13 amino acids. Germline assignment: CDR1 SGHVS and CDR2 FQNEAQ.

The chain joins TRBV5-4 to TRBJ2-7; 7 nucleotides agree with TRBD1. J gave up 2 bases and V 4 bases, and 9 bases lay outside the gene matches. In germline, CDR1 is SGHNT, CDR2 YYREEE (reference sequence). The CDR3 consists of 15 residues. The CDR3 sequence: CASSPVTGDPYEQYF. CDR3 DNA: TGTGCCAGCAGCCCTGTTACAGGGGACCCCTACGAGCAGTACTTC.

This chain uses TRBV4-1 with TRBJ2-1, with a weak D call TRBD1 (5 bases). The CDR3 loop spans 13 amino acids. CDR1 and CDR2 (germline): MGHRA, YSYEKL. Trimming took 0 bases from V and 9 from J, leaving 9 bases between them. CDR3 coding DNA: TGCGCCAGCAGCCAAGAAAGTAGGGGTGAGCAGTTCTTC. Residues: CASSQESRGEQFF.

The chain has TRBV6-1 and TRBJ2-7; D is perhaps TRBD2 (7 bases). The V gene's germline CDR1 is MNHNS and CDR2 SASEGT. V was pared by 4 bases and J by 0 bases, with 13 bases between. The CDR3 is 15 residues long. The CDR3 region has the DNA TGTGCCAGCAGTGTGTCGGGGGGCTTCTCCTACGAGCAGTACTTC. Its protein product is CASSVSGGFSYEQYF.

The chain carries TRBV6-1 and TRBJ1-4, with D perhaps matching TRBD1 (6 bases). Germline assignment: CDR1 MNHNS and CDR2 SASEGT. CDR3 size: 15 residues. The V gene lost 6 bases and the J gene lost 7 bases, with 18 bases spanning the gap. The CDR3 DNA is TGTGCCAGCAGCACCCCCTGGGGGGGCCTTGAAAAACTGTTTTTT. Its protein product is CASSTPWGGLEKLFF.

CDR3 amino acids: CASSFGQGASYEQYF. The DNA for the CDR3 is TGTGCCAGCAGCTTCGGACAGGGGGCGAGCTACGAGCAGTACTTC. This chain connects TRBV7-9 to TRBJ2-7, with 11 bases aligning to TRBD1. This CDR3 has 15 amino acids. Trimming at V came to 3 bases and at J to 3 bases, leaving 4 bases not matched to a gene. Germline loops: CDR1 SEHNR, CDR2 FQNEAQ (reference sequence).

This chain links TRBV2 with TRBJ2-5; D call uncertain. CDR1 SNHLY and CDR2 FYNNEI come from the germline V gene. V gave up 2 bases and J gave up 2 bases, with 9 bases separating them. This CDR3 spans 14 amino acids. DNA of the CDR3: TGTGCCAGCAGTGAAATAAGCGCACAAGAGACCCAGTACTTC. It is translated as CASSEISAQETQYF.

This clone was counted between two and nine times. The V gene is TRBV6-5, the J gene TRBJ2-5, with 8 bases aligning to TRBD2. The end of the DNA fits TRBJ2-7 better, so the J call may be wrong. Germline values: CDR1 MNHEY, CDR2 SVGAGI. This CDR3 is built from 12 residues. CDR3 nucleotide sequence: TGTGCCAGCAGTTGGGGGACTAGCGAGCAGTACTTC. It specifies CASSWGTSEQYF.

The V and J genes are TRBV21-1 and TRBJ1-4; the table's D call, TRBD1, was not checked against the DNA. TRBV21-1 is a pseudogene. There are 15 residues in the CDR3. CDR3 in amino acids: CASTPTPGQGRRLFF. The CDR3 DNA reads as TGTGCCAGCACCCCAACCCCGGGACAGGGGAGGAGGCTGTTTTTT.

The chain links TRBV5-4 to TRBJ2-5; 11 bases line up with TRBD1. V gave up 2 bases and J gave up 2 bases; unmatched junction bases: 2. The CDR3 totals 15 residues. The germline V gene encodes CDR1 SGHNT and CDR2 YYREEE (reference sequence). CDR3 bases: TGTGCCAGCAGCTTAGGGGACAGGGGGCAAGAGACCCAGTACTTC. It encodes CASSLGDRGQETQYF.

This clone was counted between two and nine times. The J gene is TRBJ1-3, the V gene TRBV15; TRBD1 might be the D (6 bases). The germline V gene has CDR1 LNHNV and CDR2 YYDKDF (reference sequence). Trimming cost V 5 bases and J 0 bases, with 23 bases left between them. CDR3 length: 19 amino acids. DNA of the CDR3: TGTGCCACCAGCGAATACTTAATCGTTGGACAGTCCTCTGGAAACACCATATATTTT. Translation gives CATSEYLIVGQSSGNTIYF.

This chain links TRBV13 with TRBJ2-7, with 12 bases that match TRBD2. Germline CDR1 reads PRHDT; CDR2 reads FYEKMQ (reference sequence). V shed 5 bases and J 6 bases; nucleotides not matched to a gene: 8. The CDR3 has 15 residues. The CDR3 coding sequence is TGTGCCAGCAGCCTGACTAGCGGGGGCTCAGGCGAGCAGTACTTC. Its protein is CASSLTSGGSGEQYF.

The genes are TRBV7-9 and TRBJ2-5; the match to TRBD1 covers 10 bases. The DNA end favors TRBJ2-7, so the J call may be wrong. Looked up from germline, CDR1 is SEHNR and CDR2 is FQNEAQ (reference sequence). This CDR3 spans 13 amino acids. The CDR3 region has the DNA TGTGCCAGCAGCTTCGGACAGGGGGACGAGCAGTACTTC. As protein: CASSFGQGDEQYF.

The V gene is TRBV19, the J gene TRBJ2-1; 9 bases fit TRBD2. Germline CDR1 LNHDA, CDR2 SQIVND (reference sequence). CDR3 size: 15 residues. After removal of 4 bases from V and 7 bases from J, the junction contained 8 bases not matched to a gene. The DNA for the CDR3 is TGTGCCAGTAGTACTATGGGCCTAGCGGGGAATGAGCAGTTCTTC. Its translation is CASSTMGLAGNEQFF.

The table lists this clone with a few counts. This sequence joins TRBV6-1 and TRBJ1-4; 9 bases fit TRBD1. Germline CDR1 reads MNHNS; CDR2 reads SASEGT. The CDR3 contains 14 residues. V lost 6 bases to trimming and J lost 2 bases; unmatched junction nucleotides: 1. The CDR3 here is CASRGQGTNEKLFF. In DNA form, the CDR3 reads TGTGCCAGCAGAGGACAGGGGACTAATGAAAAACTGTTTTTT.